One and the same sample provided the 17 T cell receptor beta chains below, sequenced in a study of neoadjuvant nivolumab and ipilimumab in lung cancer. TCRdb's table, derived via immunoSEQ multiplex PCR, lists solely in-frame clones and lacks some. The table includes over 25,000 clones, roughly 90% detected once. The specimen was peripheral blood, collected after neoadjuvant nivolumab, alone or with ipilimumab, at or shortly before surgery. The receptors stem from an adult with non-small cell lung cancer.

The CDR3 DNA reads TGTGCCAGCAGTTCTCGGGATAGGGAGCTGTTTTTT. Translation gives CASSSRDRELFF. The chain employs TRBV6-5 and TRBJ2-2, with D possibly being TRBD2 (5 bases). This CDR3 region has 12 residues. The V end was cut by 4 bases, the J end by 9 bases, with 9 bases between. Germline V lookup: CDR1 MNHEY, CDR2 SVGAGI.

The rearrangement joins TRBV6-6 to TRBJ1-1; no clear D. Germline CDR1 is MNHNY and CDR2 is SVGAGI (reference sequence). This CDR3 is built from 13 residues. V was pared by 8 bases and J by 2 bases, with 12 bases between. The CDR3 bases are TGTGCCAGCGAAATATCGGTAAACACTGAAGCTTTCTTT. This codes for CASEISVNTEAFF.

This clone was counted once. The chain employs TRBV10-1 and TRBJ2-1; no clear D gene. Germline assignment: CDR1 WNHNN and CDR2 SYGVQD (reference sequence). The CDR3 loop spans 19 amino acids. V was shortened by 3 bases and J by 0 bases, with 21 bases between the two germline ends. CDR3 region: CASSEPSSDPESSYNEQFF. The CDR3 nucleotides read TGCGCCAGCAGTGAACCGAGTAGTGACCCGGAGAGCTCCTACAATGAGCAGTTCTTC.

Written as DNA, the CDR3 is TGTGCCAGCAGCTGGGGACAGGAACTTACAGATACGCAGTATTTT. Its protein product is CASSWGQELTDTQYF. The J gene is TRBJ2-3, the V gene TRBV5-4, with 8 bases identical to TRBD1. Looked up from germline, CDR1 is SGHNT and CDR2 is YYREEE (reference sequence). Trimming at V came to 3 bases and at J to 3 bases, leaving 6 bases not matched to a gene. The CDR3 contains 15 residues. The full variable domain, completed using reference TRBV5-4 and TRBJ2-3, is ETGVTQSPTHLIKTRGQQVTLRCSSQSGHNTVSWYQQALGQGPQFIFQYYREEENGRGNFPPRFSGLQFPNYSSELNVNALELDDSALYLCASSWGQELTDTQYFGPGTRLTVL.

As DNA, the CDR3 is TGTGCCAGCAGCTTGGCCGTAAGAGAAGGTTCCTACGAGCAGTACTTC. This codes for CASSLAVREGSYEQYF. The J gene is TRBJ2-7, the V gene TRBV5-8; no clear D gene. V was cut by 0 bases and J by 1 base, with 14 bases left in between. Germline CDR1 is SGHTS and CDR2 is YDEGEE. The CDR3 runs 16 residues.

This clone was seen just once. This rearrangement joins TRBV7-9 to TRBJ2-7; 9 bases are shared with TRBD1. There are 15 residues in the CDR3. V was pared by 2 bases and J by 6 bases, with 8 bases of the junction left unmatched. CDR1 is SEHNR, CDR2 FQNEAQ, per germline (reference sequence). CDR3 bases: TGTGCCAGCAGCTTACCCTGGACAGGGGTAGCCGAGCAGTACTTC. It is translated as CASSLPWTGVAEQYF. Full variable domain (rest looked up from reference TRBV7-9 and TRBJ2-7): DTGVSQNPRHKITKRGQNVTFRCDPISEHNRLYWYRQTLGQGPEFLTYFQNEAQLEKSRLLSDRFSAERPKGSFSTLEIQRTEQGDSAMYLCASSLPWTGVAEQYFGPGTRLTVT.

The genes are TRBV18 and TRBJ1-5; D is possibly TRBD1 (5 bases). The CDR3 has 14 residues. Germline V gives CDR1 KGHSH, CDR2 LQKENI. V was pared by 5 bases and J by 0 bases, with 8 bases between. In DNA form, the CDR3 reads TGTGCCAGCTCATCGACAGATAGCAATCAGCCCCAGCATTTT. Amino acid sequence: CASSSTDSNQPQHF.

The chain links TRBV6-1 to TRBJ2-7; either TRBD1 or TRBD2 may supply D (6 bases each). CDR3 length: 14 amino acids. Trimming removed 7 bases from V and 0 bases from J, with 13 bases in between. The germline CDR1 and CDR2 sequences are MNHNS and SASEGT. CDR3 in amino acids: CASMGRGVSYEQYF. The CDR3 DNA reads TGTGCCAGCATGGGAAGGGGGGTCTCCTACGAGCAGTACTTC.

The V gene is TRBV28, the J gene TRBJ2-7, with 8 nucleotides matching TRBD1. This CDR3 has 14 amino acids. Germline V lookup: CDR1 MDHEN, CDR2 SYDVKM. V shed 2 bases, J shed 6 bases, and the junction held 6 bases outside the gene matches. The CDR3 sequence: CASSLRTGWGEQYF. DNA for the CDR3: TGTGCCAGCAGTTTACGGACAGGGTGGGGCGAGCAGTACTTC.

The V and J genes are TRBV2 and TRBJ1-5, with D unresolved. With 3 bases removed from V and 6 bases from J, the gap between germline ends came to 9 bases. Germline CDR1 SNHLY, CDR2 FYNNEI. The length of the CDR3 is 13 residues. The CDR3 DNA sequence: TGTGCCAGCAGTGAGGAAATGGGTCAGCCCCAGCATTTT. This codes for CASSEEMGQPQHF.

V gene TRBV29-1 combines with J gene TRBJ1-1, with a tentative D call TRBD1 (5 bases). Germline lookup yields CDR1 SQVTM and CDR2 ANQGSEA. V lost 6 bases and J lost 4, with 15 bases in between. The CDR3 sequence is 13 residues long. In DNA form, the CDR3 reads TGCAGCGTCACTATTGCCGGGGGCACTGAAGCTTTCTTT. Amino acids: CSVTIAGGTEAFF.

V gene TRBV19 combines with J gene TRBJ2-3, with D tentatively TRBD2 (5 bases). Germline values: CDR1 LNHDA, CDR2 SQIVND (reference sequence). This CDR3 region has 13 residues. V gave up 0 bases and J gave up 5 bases, with 6 bases separating them. CDR3 sequence (DNA): TGTGCCAGTAGTATAGATGGAGGAGATACGCAGTATTTT. It translates to CASSIDGGDTQYF. The full variable domain, its missing parts supplied by reference TRBV19 and TRBJ2-3, is DGGITQSPKYLFRKEGQNVTLSCEQNLNHDAMYWYRQDPGQGLRLIYYSQIVNDFQKGDIAEGYSVSREKKESFPLTVTSAQKNPTAFYLCASSIDGGDTQYFGPGTRLTVL.

The V gene is TRBV5-1, the J gene TRBJ2-3, with TRBD2 identical over 8 bases. V lost 4 bases, J lost 0 bases, and 4 bases stayed unmatched. This CDR3 spans 15 amino acids. CDR1 is SGHRS, CDR2 YFSETQ, per germline. The CDR3 spells CASSREGRSTDTQYF. The CDR3 nucleotides are TGCGCCAGCAGCCGGGAGGGCAGAAGCACAGATACGCAGTATTTT.

The count of this clone is one. V gene TRBV29-1 combines with J gene TRBJ1-1, with D possibly matching TRBD1 (6 bases). CDR1 is SQVTM, CDR2 ANQGSEA, per germline. The CDR3 length is 13 residues. The V and J ends lost 1 base and 5 bases respectively, with 11 bases between them. The CDR3 reads CSVEGEGQTEAFF. The CDR3 DNA follows: TGCAGCGTTGAAGGTGAGGGACAAACTGAAGCTTTCTTT.

V gene TRBV7-9 combines with J gene TRBJ2-1; 10 bases match TRBD2. The CDR3 runs to 17 residues. Germline assignment: CDR1 SEHNR and CDR2 FQNEAQ (reference sequence). The trim removed 8 bases at V and 8 bases at J, leaving 18 bases unmatched. CDR3: CASQGRSGRANRDEQFF. CDR3 nucleotide sequence: TGTGCCAGCCAGGGCAGAAGCGGGAGGGCTAATAGGGATGAGCAGTTCTTC.

The V and J genes are TRBV9 and TRBJ1-4; D unresolved. From germline, CDR1 is SGDLS and CDR2 YYNGEE. V was pared by 0 bases and J by 7 bases, with 7 bases between. There are 13 residues in the CDR3. CDR3 DNA: TGTGCCAGCAGCGTAGGCCAGGCTGAAAAACTGTTTTTT. Its protein product is CASSVGQAEKLFF.

V usage is TRBV29-1 and J usage is TRBJ2-1; TRBD1 is a possible D gene (6 bases). Germline CDR1 and CDR2: SQVTM and ANQGSEA. This CDR3 spans 13 amino acids. Trimming pared 5 bases from V and 6 bases from J, leaving 14 bases between. The CDR3 bases are TGCAGCGTTTTAGGGGGTTCGACCAATGAGCAGTTCTTC. Translated: CSVLGGSTNEQFF.